The T cell receptor beta chain under discussion was sequenced for a study of shared T cell receptors in the human thymus (dated by TCRdb to 2020 to 2023). Regarding the study in general: The study examined how self-reactive, shared T-cell receptor alpha chains are generated in the human thymus.

Libraries were built with the immunoSEQ multiplex PCR assay. Entries here come from immuneACCESS through TCRdb and include only in-frame sequences with V and J called. Some clones fail to appear in such tables; in the studies checked, an unresolved V gene covers under half of the shortfall, and the cause of the remainder is unknown. The sample records approximately 580,000 clones, 75% to 80% of which are singletons. The top ten clones comprise roughly 0.013% of the sample. Concerning this clone itself: Its antigen is still unknown. Per-base qualities were not stored, and no clone one base away is much larger.

CDR1 and CDR2, looked up from the germline V gene, are ENHRY and SYGVKD. From the cysteine through the phenylalanine, the CDR3 covers 16 amino acids. The sequence is cut down to CDR3 DNA, 48 bases in frame from base 1. Unmatched junction bases come to 4, with V trimmed by 0 bases and J by 5 bases. The same data also went into a second study, on human thymus T cells. As the second publication notes: The donors were immunologically healthy infants in Finland who had open corrective cardiac surgery for congenital heart defects. Thymus tissue was collected as surgical resects that were removed during corrective cardiac surgery. V and J gene segment usage appeared biased in both thymic and peripheral blood repertoires. The related research reported highly overlapping thymic TCR repertoires among unrelated individuals. TCR alpha and beta repertoires from roughly eight infant thymus samples and a few related peripheral blood samples were characterized in the study. The infant donors were roughly 7 to 250 days old, and the cohort included more than five males and a couple of females. Thymocytes were freed from the tissue by mechanical means and kept at -70 degrees C as pellets of 10-30 million cells. A QIAsymphony instrument was used to extract genomic DNA from the frozen cell pellets. The immunoSEQ multiplex PCR assay was used to amplify the TCRB and TCRAD loci from a standardized amount of quality-controlled genomic DNA. The amplicons covered the V(D)J region and were long enough to include the CDR3 and to identify the V and J genes. Through the commercial immunoSEQ service, the amplicons were sequenced on an Illumina platform. Primer bias and sequencing errors were corrected as previously described, and TCRAD and TCRB were defined on the basis of the IMGT database. Analysis of the repertoires was done with immunoSEQ Analyzer 3.0 and VDJTools and included basic statistics, V/J segment usage, diversity estimates, rarefaction and pairwise overlap. Diversity was estimated using the Chao1, ChaoE, Efron-Thisted, Shannon and inverse Simpson indices, and was also estimated on datasets down-sampled to the size of the smallest sample. For repertoire overlap, CDR3 nucleotide sequence, V gene and J gene had to match strictly, and clustering was done by Jaccard-based multidimensional scaling. On average, thymus samples yielded approximately 780,000 unique TCRB clonotypes, whereas blood samples yielded about 80,000.

The TCR originated in a boy younger than two with a congenital heart defect. Donor details come from another sample of the same person, matched by shared clones. The receptor chain draws on TRBV10-3 and TRBJ2-1, and 10 junctional nucleotides match TRBD2. The sequencing input was thymocytes. In nucleotide form, the sequence is TGTGCCATCAGTGAGTCGAGCGGGAGGGCCGACAATGAGCAGTTCTTC. This is translated as CAISESSGRADNEQFF.